Below are 8 T cell receptor beta chains sequenced from a single sample in a study of T cell repertoires in cytomegalovirus infection. TCRdb ran MiXCR on the reads and lists one entry per CDR3 protein. This table has roughly 760,000 distinct CDR3 sequences, about a third appearing once. The sequencing sample was made of PBMCs. These receptors were collected from a human donor in good health (CMV status not recorded). Some clones in this sample may be carry-over from other donors' samples.

Concerning this clonotype: The conserved phenylalanine or tryptophan is not found at the CDR3 terminus, so this likely reflects a read error. The gene calls are TRBV19 and TRBJ2-7, with TRBD1 identical over 8 bases. V was clipped by 2 bases and J by 0 bases; unmatched bases: 3. Germline CDR1 reads LNHDA; CDR2 reads SQIVND (reference sequence). The CDR3 has 15 residues. The chain's CDR3 is CASSIRQGNSYEQYL. The DNA of the CDR3 is TGTGCCAGTAGTATACGACAGGGGAACTCCTACGAGCAGTACTTA.

The V gene is TRBV28, the J gene TRBJ1-4; D gene ambiguous. Trimming stripped 4 bases from V and 7 bases from J, with 16 bases between. The CDR3 spans 15 residues. The V gene's germline CDR1 is MDHEN and CDR2 SYDVKM. The CDR3 region has the DNA TGTGCCAGCAGTTCGTACAGAGTACGACCTGAAAAACTGTTTTTT. It specifies CASSSYRVRPEKLFF. The variable domain in full, completed from reference TRBV28 and TRBJ1-4, reads DVKVTQSSRYLVKRTGEKVFLECVQDMDHENMFWYRQDPGLGLRLIYFSYDVKMKEKGDIPEGYSVSREKKERFSLILESASTNQTSMYLCASSSYRVRPEKLFFGSGTQLSVL.

This clonotype was seen a few times. The rearrangement joins TRBV2 to TRBJ2-7; 8 nucleotides match TRBD1. V shed 11 bases and J 3 bases; nucleotides not matched to a gene: 9. Germline V gives CDR1 SNHLY, CDR2 FYNNEI. This CDR3 has 13 residues. CDR3 residues: CAYLGTGRYEQYF. CDR3 coding DNA: TGTGCCTACCTCGGGACAGGACGCTACGAGCAGTACTTC.

The V call is TRBV5-4, the J call TRBJ1-5; D is perhaps TRBD1 (5 bases). V was cut by 4 bases and J by 7 bases, with 12 bases left in between. Looked up from germline, CDR1 is SGHNT and CDR2 is YYREEE (reference sequence). The CDR3 is 13 residues long. The CDR3 sequence: CASSPGVEQPQHF. The CDR3 DNA reads as TGTGCCAGCAGCCCGGGGGTGGAACAGCCCCAGCATTTT.

This clonotype was counted ten times or more. The rearrangement uses TRBV2 and TRBJ2-2; perhaps TRBD2 as D (6 bases). The germline V gene encodes CDR1 SNHLY and CDR2 FYNNEI. The CDR3 runs to 12 residues. CDR3 residues: CASSGGTGELFF. In DNA form, the CDR3 reads TGTGCTTCAAGTGGGGGGACCGGGGAGCTGTTTTTT.

The chain combines TRBV5-1 with TRBJ2-1; TRBD2 matches 8 bases. The CDR3 contains 16 residues. Trimming took 7 bases from V and 6 from J; bases not matched to a gene: 15. Germline CDR1 is SGHRS and CDR2 is YFSETQ. CDR3 DNA: TGCGCCAGCGGACCCATCGGGACTAGGGGCGCCAATGAGCAGTTCTTC. Translation gives CASGPIGTRGANEQFF.

V and J are TRBV3-1 and TRBJ2-2; D is uncertain. Trimming cost V 6 bases and J 1 base, with 15 bases left between them. Germline V gives CDR1 LGHDT, CDR2 YNNKEL (reference sequence). The CDR3 spans 16 residues. The CDR3 bases are TGTGCCAGCAGACGTTCCTCCGGCGGGAACACCGGGGAGCTGTTTTTT. Protein sequence: CASRRSSGGNTGELFF. Combining the CDR3 with reference TRBV3-1 and TRBJ2-2 gives the whole variable domain DTAVSQTPKYLVTQMGNDKSIKCEQNLGHDTMYWYKQDSKKFLKIMFSYNNKELIINETVPNRFSPKSPDKAHLNLHINSLELGDSAVYFCASRRSSGGNTGELFFGEGSRLTVL.

This clonotype appeared once. The CDR3 does not close with the conserved phenylalanine or tryptophan, likely indicating a read error. The chain links TRBV27 to TRBJ2-1; the D gene could be TRBD1 or TRBD2 (6 bases each). The CDR3 has 17 residues. V was shortened by 5 bases and J by 6 bases, with 23 bases between the two germline ends. The germline CDR1 and CDR2 sequences are MNHEY and SMNVEV (reference sequence). As DNA, the CDR3 is TGTGCCAGCAGTCCCGGTGGAGGGGGGTGGGTCCGCAATGAGCAGTTCTTA. It specifies CASSPGGGGWVRNEQFL.